The 27 T cell receptor beta chains listed next were all sequenced from one sample in a study of blood T cell repertoires in COVID-19. Assay used: immunoSEQ multiplex PCR; TCRdb lists only in-frame clones, some missing. The sample contains about 160,000 clones, 76% of which appear only once. Input material: peripheral blood. These receptors were collected from a woman older than 75 with acute or convalescent COVID-19.

The chain joins TRBV5-1 to TRBJ2-1; 8 bases map to TRBD1. Trimming took 3 bases from V and 5 from J; bases not matched to a gene: 4. This CDR3 comprises 14 residues. The V gene's germline CDR1 is SGHRS and CDR2 YFSETQ. CDR3 DNA: TGCGCCAGCAGCTGGAAGGGACAGGACAATGAGCAGTTCTTC. This codes for CASSWKGQDNEQFF.

V and J are TRBV5-5 and TRBJ1-1; the D is unclear. Germline V CDR1 and CDR2: SGHKS, YYEKEE (reference sequence). With 1 base removed from V and 3 bases from J, the gap between germline ends came to 4 bases. The CDR3 is 12 amino acids. The CDR3 loop is CASSLSDTEAFF. DNA for the CDR3: TGTGCCAGCAGCTTGTCGGACACTGAAGCTTTCTTT.

DNA for the CDR3: TGTGCCATCACGGCAGGGATCCAAGAGACCCAGTACTTC. It specifies CAITAGIQETQYF. The J gene is TRBJ2-5, the V gene TRBV10-3, with a weak D call TRBD1 (5 bases). Germline V gives CDR1 ENHRY, CDR2 SYGVKD. This CDR3 spans 13 amino acids. The ends were cut back, 7 bases at V and 1 base at J, with 10 bases in the middle.

The genes are TRBV6-2 or TRBV6-3 and TRBJ1-2; 8 nucleotides match TRBD1. J gave up 4 bases and V 6 bases, and 10 bases lay outside the gene matches. The length of the CDR3 is 15 residues. Germline CDR1 and CDR2: MNHEY and SVGEGT. The CDR3, as DNA: TGTGCCAGCAGCCCCGGGACAGGAGGTCCCTATGGCTACACCTTC. Its translation: CASSPGTGGPYGYTF.

The gene calls are TRBV11-2 and TRBJ2-5, with 7 bases matching TRBD2. This CDR3 is built from 15 residues. Losses at the gene ends were 1 base for V and 5 bases for J; bases not matched to a gene: 7. Per the germline V gene, CDR1 is SGHAT and CDR2 is FQNNGV. The CDR3 DNA follows: TGTGCCAGCAGCTTAGGTTTTACCGGGGGGGAGACCCAGTACTTC. Residues: CASSLGFTGGETQYF.

V and J are TRBV5-1 and TRBJ1-1; possible D gene TRBD1, 6 bases. Trimming removed 4 bases at V and 2 bases at J, with 15 bases between. CDR1 and CDR2 (germline): SGHRS, YFSETQ. This CDR3 has 15 residues. CDR3 DNA sequence: TGCGCCAGCAGCGCCACAGGACAGAGTAACACTGAAGCTTTCTTT. This encodes CASSATGQSNTEAFF.

J is TRBJ1-3 and V is TRBV29-1, with 7 positions matching TRBD1. Germline V CDR1 and CDR2: SQVTM, ANQGSEA. The ends lost 4 bases at V and 1 base at J; junction bases unmatched: 1. CDR3 length: 13 residues. The CDR3 protein is CSVGTGSGNTIYF. In DNA, the CDR3 is TGCAGCGTTGGGACAGGATCTGGAAACACCATATATTTT.

Concerning this clone: The same CDR3 also results from other DNA sequences found in this sample. The V call is TRBV5-1, the J call TRBJ2-5; D is unresolved. Per the germline V gene, CDR1 is SGHRS and CDR2 is YFSETQ. V was shortened by 1 base and J by 1 base, with 14 bases between the two germline ends. The length of the CDR3 is 16 residues. CDR3 amino acids: CASSLLGLAGQETQYF. Here the CDR3 DNA reads TGCGCCAGCAGCTTGTTGGGTCTCGCAGGCCAAGAGACCCAGTACTTC. The variable domain in full, with the rest retrieved from reference TRBV5-1 and TRBJ2-5, is KAGVTQTPRYLIKTRGQQVTLSCSPISGHRSVSWYQQTPGQGLQFLFEYFSETQRNKGNFPGRFSGRQFSNSRSEMNVSTLELGDSALYLCASSLLGLAGQETQYFGPGTRLLVL.

The rearrangement uses TRBV6-1 and TRBJ1-3; the D is unclear. Germline V gives CDR1 MNHNS, CDR2 SASEGT. V lost 1 base to trimming and J lost 11 bases, with 9 bases between them. This CDR3 contains 12 residues. CDR3 sequence: CASSEGALSIYF. The CDR3 DNA sequence: TGTGCCAGCAGTGAAGGGGCCCTCTCCATATATTTT.

The chain links TRBV5-1 to TRBJ2-4; 9 bases map to TRBD2. The CDR3 is made up of 18 amino acids. The J segment lost 1 base and the V segment lost 3 bases, leaving 11 bases of the junction unmatched. Germline lookup yields CDR1 SGHRS and CDR2 YFSETQ. The CDR3 is CASSWGPGAGGAKNIQYF. Here the CDR3 DNA reads TGCGCCAGCAGCTGGGGCCCTGGCGCGGGGGGGGCCAAAAACATTCAGTACTTC.

In DNA, the CDR3 is TGTGCCAGCATCCCATGGCTGGGAGAAGAGACCCAGTACTTC. This translates into CASIPWLGEETQYF. The chain recombines TRBV7-8 with TRBJ2-5, with D possibly matching TRBD2 (5 bases). The V and J ends lost 7 bases and 3 bases respectively, with 15 bases between them. The V gene's germline CDR1 is SGHVS and CDR2 FQNEAQ. This CDR3 is 14 amino acids long.

This chain connects TRBV7-9 to TRBJ1-5; TRBD1 matches at 7 bases. The germline V gene has CDR1 SEHNR and CDR2 FQNEAQ (reference sequence). The CDR3 has 15 residues. After removal of 1 base from V and 3 bases from J, the junction contained 3 bases not matched to a gene. The CDR3 spells CASSLGGQFNQPQHF. The CDR3 coding sequence is TGTGCCAGCAGCTTAGGGGGACAGTTCAATCAGCCCCAGCATTTT.

The V call is TRBV5-1, the J call TRBJ1-5; 8 bases are a match to TRBD1. Germline V CDR1 and CDR2: SGHRS, YFSETQ. The CDR3 is 13 residues long. The ends lost 4 bases at V and 5 bases at J; junction bases unmatched: 2. This CDR3 reads CASSPTGDQPQHF. The CDR3 DNA sequence: TGCGCCAGCAGCCCGACAGGGGATCAGCCCCAGCATTTT.

The rearrangement joins TRBV3-1 (or the pseudogene TRBV3-2) to TRBJ2-1; 8 nucleotides agree with TRBD2. Germline CDR1 reads LGHDT; CDR2 reads YNNKEL (reference sequence). Trimming cost V 7 bases and J 7 bases; bases outside gene matches: 12. CDR3 length equals 15 residues. The CDR3 nucleotides read TGTGCCAGCATGGGTAGCGGGAATCTGGGGAATGAGCAGTTCTTC. Its translation is CASMGSGNLGNEQFF.

The rearrangement joins TRBV11-2 to TRBJ1-2, with D possibly being TRBD1 (6 bases). CDR3 length: 13 amino acids. Trimming cost V 5 bases and J 8 bases, with 15 bases left between them. Germline V CDR1 and CDR2: SGHAT, FQNNGV. The chain's CDR3 is CASSPEGERGYTF. DNA of the CDR3: TGTGCCAGCAGCCCTGAGGGGGAACGAGGCTACACCTTC. The whole variable domain, filled in from reference TRBV11-2 and TRBJ1-2, reads EAGVAQSPRYKIIEKRQSVAFWCNPISGHATLYWYQQILGQGPKLLIQFQNNGVVDDSQLPKDRFSAERLKGVDSTLKIQPAKLEDSAVYLCASSPEGERGYTFGSGTRLTVV.

V gene TRBV5-1 combines with J gene TRBJ2-5; TRBD2 matches at 11 bases. CDR1 SGHRS and CDR2 YFSETQ come from the germline V gene. CDR3 size: 11 residues. CDR3 region: CASGGEETQYF. CDR3 coding DNA: TGCGCTAGCGGGGGGGAAGAGACCCAGTACTTC. The complete variable domain, with remaining parts taken from reference TRBV5-1 and TRBJ2-5, reads KAGVTQTPRYLIKTRGQQVTLSCSPISGHRSVSWYQQTPGQGLQFLFEYFSETQRNKGNFPGRFSGRQFSNSRSEMNVSTLELGDSALYLCASGGEETQYFGPGTRLLVL.

The sample holds a few counts of this clone. The genes are TRBV25-1 and TRBJ1-2; tentative D call: TRBD1 (6 bases). V dropped 5 bases and J dropped 8 bases, with 18 bases sitting between them. Germline loops: CDR1 MGHDK, CDR2 SYGVNS. The CDR3 runs to 14 residues. Here the CDR3 reads CASSRSGQGKGYTF. In DNA, the CDR3 is TGTGCCAGCAGTAGGTCGGGGCAGGGGAAGGGCTACACCTTC.

The gene calls are TRBV25-1 and TRBJ1-3; 7 bases agree with TRBD1. There are 15 residues in the CDR3. The germline V gene has CDR1 MGHDK and CDR2 SYGVNS. With 4 bases clipped from V and 0 bases from J, the junction kept 3 bases outside the gene matches. The CDR3 region is CASSGGTVSGNTIYF. The CDR3 DNA follows: TGTGCCAGCAGTGGAGGGACAGTCTCTGGAAACACCATATATTTT.

The V and J genes are TRBV19 and TRBJ1-5, with 8 positions matching TRBD1. J was trimmed by 4 bases and V by 7 bases; bases with no gene match: 6. The CDR3 spans 14 residues. In germline, CDR1 is LNHDA, CDR2 SQIVND (reference sequence). The CDR3 bases are TGTGCCAGTACCCCGGACAGGGCAAATCAGCCCCAGCATTTT. It encodes CASTPDRANQPQHF. Variable domain in full (rest from reference TRBV19 and TRBJ1-5): DGGITQSPKYLFRKEGQNVTLSCEQNLNHDAMYWYRQDPGQGLRLIYYSQIVNDFQKGDIAEGYSVSREKKESFPLTVTSAQKNPTAFYLCASTPDRANQPQHFGDGTRLSIL.

A few counts support this clone. The rearrangement uses TRBV29-1 and TRBJ1-5; no definite D call. Germline V lookup: CDR1 SQVTM, CDR2 ANQGSEA. The CDR3 totals 13 residues. Trimming pared 6 bases from V and 3 bases from J, leaving 12 bases between. The CDR3 loop is CSVGGLDNQPQHF. The CDR3 bases are TGCAGCGTCGGTGGACTGGACAATCAGCCCCAGCATTTT.

This chain joins TRBV11-3 and TRBJ2-5, with D possibly TRBD2 on 5 matching bases. The CDR3 covers 15 residues. V shed 5 bases and J shed 2 bases, with 15 bases lying between them. The germline V gene has CDR1 SGHNT and CDR2 YENEEA. The CDR3 nucleotides read TGTGCCAGCAGCAAAGGTGGGAGCACACAAGAGACCCAGTACTTC. The encoded protein is CASSKGGSTQETQYF.

This chain connects TRBV5-1 to TRBJ1-2, with TRBD1 matching 10 bases. This CDR3 spans 14 amino acids. V lost 4 bases and J lost 7; bases outside the gene matches: 7. The germline gives CDR1 SGHRS, CDR2 YFSETQ. The CDR3 DNA reads TGCGCCAGCAGCATAGGACAGGGGGGAGTTGGCTACACCTTC. It is translated as CASSIGQGGVGYTF.

V is TRBV19 and J is TRBJ1-3; D is unresolved. The CDR3 is made up of 14 amino acids. CDR1 and CDR2 (germline): LNHDA, SQIVND (reference sequence). V was pared by 7 bases and J by 0 bases, with 10 bases between. The CDR3 DNA follows: TGTGCCAGTATTGCGGGGTTCTCTGGAAACACCATATATTTT. Protein sequence: CASIAGFSGNTIYF.

V gene TRBV6-1 combines with J gene TRBJ1-5; a possible D gene is TRBD1 (5 bases). Germline V gene sequence: CDR1 MNHNS, CDR2 SASEGT. The V end lost 3 bases, the J end lost 4 bases, and 7 bases lay between the germline ends. This CDR3 has 13 amino acids. The CDR3 reads CASSENRNQPQHF. The CDR3, as DNA: TGTGCCAGCAGTGAGAACAGGAATCAGCCCCAGCATTTT.

V and J are TRBV19 and TRBJ1-3; TRBD1 aligns across 9 bases. In germline, CDR1 is LNHDA, CDR2 SQIVND (reference sequence). Germline trimming cut 7 bases from V and 9 bases from J; bases unmatched to any gene: 10. The CDR3 runs 14 residues. CDR3 sequence: CASNLQGAGGTIYF. CDR3 bases: TGTGCCAGTAACCTACAGGGGGCTGGAGGCACCATATATTTT.

V gene TRBV19 combines with J gene TRBJ2-2; possible D gene TRBD1, 6 bases. Germline CDR1 reads LNHDA; CDR2 reads SQIVND (reference sequence). CDR3 length equals 14 residues. V lost 9 bases and J lost 3, with 14 bases in between. The CDR3, as DNA: TGTGCCAGCCGGGACATGAGCTACACCGGGGAGCTGTTTTTT. Protein sequence: CASRDMSYTGELFF. The full variable domain, with the rest looked up from reference TRBV19 and TRBJ2-2, is DGGITQSPKYLFRKEGQNVTLSCEQNLNHDAMYWYRQDPGQGLRLIYYSQIVNDFQKGDIAEGYSVSREKKESFPLTVTSAQKNPTAFYLCASRDMSYTGELFFGEGSRLTVL.

This clone was counted only a few times. The chain is built from TRBV3-1 (or the pseudogene TRBV3-2) and TRBJ2-1, with 8 positions matching TRBD1. The germline V gene has CDR1 LGHDT and CDR2 YNNKEL (reference sequence). The CDR3 sequence is 13 residues long. V lost 1 base, J lost 15 bases, and 8 bases stayed unmatched. CDR3 in amino acids: CASSQGQGKFMFF. Written as DNA, the CDR3 is TGTGCCAGCAGCCAAGGACAGGGGAAGTTCATGTTCTTC.